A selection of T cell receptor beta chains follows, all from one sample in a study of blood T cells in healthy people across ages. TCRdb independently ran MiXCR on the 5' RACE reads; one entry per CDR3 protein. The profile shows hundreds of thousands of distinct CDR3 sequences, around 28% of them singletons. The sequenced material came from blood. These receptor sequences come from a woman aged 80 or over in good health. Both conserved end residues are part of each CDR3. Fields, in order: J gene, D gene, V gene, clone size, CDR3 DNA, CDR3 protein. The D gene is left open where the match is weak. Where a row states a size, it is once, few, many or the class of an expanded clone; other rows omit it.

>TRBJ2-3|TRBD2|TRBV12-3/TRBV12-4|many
TGTGCCAGCAGTTTATTAGCGGGGGGGCAGGGTGATACGCAGTATTTT
CASSLLAGGQGDTQYF
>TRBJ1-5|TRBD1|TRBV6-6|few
TGTGCCAGCAGCCATGTAGACAGGGGCCCCAATCAGCCCCAGCATTTT
CASSHVDRGPNQPQHF
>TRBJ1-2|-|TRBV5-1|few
TGCGCCAGCAGCTTGAGGCCGGGGTATGGCTACACCTTC
CASSLRPGYGYTF
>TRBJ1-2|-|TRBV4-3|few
TGCGCCAGCAGCCAAGATCAGATTGGCTCCTATGGCTACACCTTC
CASSQDQIGSYGYTF
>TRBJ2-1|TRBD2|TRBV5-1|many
TGCGCCAGCAACCCCCTAGCGGGGGGGCCCAATGAGCAGTTCTTC
CASNPLAGGPNEQFF
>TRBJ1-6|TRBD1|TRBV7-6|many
TGTGCCAGCAGGCGGACAGGGAGATCACCCCTCCACTTT
CASRRTGRSPLHF
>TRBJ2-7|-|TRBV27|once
TGTGCCAGCAGTTTTTCGGGACAAGATCCCTACGAGCAGTACTTC
CASSFSGQDPYEQYF
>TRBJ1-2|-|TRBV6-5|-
TGTGCCAGCAGTTACTCGTGGGGCAGGGCGGAATCTGGCTACACCTTC
CASSYSWGRAESGYTF
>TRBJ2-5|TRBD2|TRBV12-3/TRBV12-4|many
TGTGCCAGCTCCCGTTTTAGTTGGCGGGGGTCAGAGACCCAGTACTTC
CASSRFSWRGSETQYF
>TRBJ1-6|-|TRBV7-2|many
TGTGCCAGCAGCCGGTCCGGGGCCCCTAATTCACCCCTCCACTTT
CASSRSGAPNSPLHF
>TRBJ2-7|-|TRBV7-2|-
TGTGCCAGCAGCTTAGTCCACGGACTCTTGAACGAGCAGTACTTC
CASSLVHGLLNEQYF
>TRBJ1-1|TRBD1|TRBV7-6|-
TGTGCCAGCCGTAAGGGGGCGAGCACTGAAGCTTTCTTT
CASRKGASTEAFF
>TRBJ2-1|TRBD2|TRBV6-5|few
TGTGCCAGCAGTTACTCGTACGGGACTAGCGGGGGAATAGCGTTCTTC
CASSYSYGTSGGIAFF
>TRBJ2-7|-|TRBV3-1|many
TGTGCCAGCAGCTTGGGACGGATTACCTACGAGCAGTACTTC
CASSLGRITYEQYF
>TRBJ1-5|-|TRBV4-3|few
TGCGCCAGCAGCCAAGATCTGGACAGAGGGCTGTATGGCAATCAGCCCCAGCATTTT
CASSQDLDRGLYGNQPQHF
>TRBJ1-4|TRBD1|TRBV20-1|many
TGCAGTGCAACCGGGACAGTCGGTGAAAAACTGTTTTTT
CSATGTVGEKLFF
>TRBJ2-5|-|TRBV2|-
TGTGCCAGCAGTCTGAGGACAGGCGGGGGAGAGACCCAGTACTTC
CASSLRTGGGETQYF
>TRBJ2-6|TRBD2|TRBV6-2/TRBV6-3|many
TGTGCCAGCTCTAGAGGCGGGGGACTCTCTGGGGCCAACGTCCTGACTTTC
CASSRGGGLSGANVLTF
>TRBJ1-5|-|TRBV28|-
TGTGCCAGCAGGGCCACCAATCAGCCCCAGCATTTT
CASRATNQPQHF
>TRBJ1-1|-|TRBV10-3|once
TGTGCCATCAGTGAGTCAGGAGCGGTCGGTGAAGCTTTCTTT
CAISESGAVGEAFF
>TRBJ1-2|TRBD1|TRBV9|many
TGTGCCAGCAGCGAGGCCGGGACAGCTAACTATGGCTACACCTTC
CASSEAGTANYGYTF
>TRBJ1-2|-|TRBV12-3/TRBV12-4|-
TGTGCCAGCAGGAGAGGACAGACCTATGGCTACACCTTC
CASRRGQTYGYTF
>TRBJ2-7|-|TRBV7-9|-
TGTGCCAGCAGCTTAGGTACAGGTGTTGCCTACGAGCAGTACTTC
CASSLGTGVAYEQYF
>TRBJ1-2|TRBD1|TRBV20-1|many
TGCAGTGCTAGCCGGACAGGGGGTGGCTACACCTTC
CSASRTGGGYTF
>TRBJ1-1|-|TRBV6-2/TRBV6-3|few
TGTGCCAGCAGTTCCCCCGCGGATCGTACTGAAGCTTTCTTT
CASSSPADRTEAFF
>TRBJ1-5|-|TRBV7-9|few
TGTGCCAGCAGCCCTCAGGGTTCCCGCAATCAGCCCCAGCATTTT
CASSPQGSRNQPQHF
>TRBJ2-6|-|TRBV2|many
TGTGCCAGCTTGCCACGATCTGGGGCCAACGTCCTGACTTTC
CASLPRSGANVLTF
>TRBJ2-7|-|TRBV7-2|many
TGTGCCAGCAGCTCCGGGACTTACGGAACCCAGTACTTC
CASSSGTYGTQYF
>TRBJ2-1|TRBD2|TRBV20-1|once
TGCAGTGCTGGGACTAGCGGGAGAATTTTTGAGCAGTTCTTC
CSAGTSGRIFEQFF
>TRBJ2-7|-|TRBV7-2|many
TGTGCCAGCAGCGGCCCCATCGGACACTACGAGCAGTACTTC
CASSGPIGHYEQYF
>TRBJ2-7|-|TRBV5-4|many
TGTGCCAGCAGCTTGGTGGGAGCAGGGGCCTACGAGCAGTACTTC
CASSLVGAGAYEQYF
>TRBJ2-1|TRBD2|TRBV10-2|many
TGCGCCAGCAGTGCCGTCCCGGGACTAGCGGGGGGGCGTATGGGTGAGCAGTTCTTC
CASSAVPGLAGGRMGEQFF
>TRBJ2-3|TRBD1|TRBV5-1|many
TGCGCCAGCAGCTTGACAGGGGCTAGCACAGATACGCAGTATTTT
CASSLTGASTDTQYF
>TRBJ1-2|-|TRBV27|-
TGTGCCAGCAGTAGGGACGGATCCCTCTACGCTAACTATGGCTACACCTTC
CASSRDGSLYANYGYTF
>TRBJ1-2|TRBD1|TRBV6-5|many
TGTGCCAGCATACCAAGACAGGGGGCGCGGAACTATGGCTACACCTTC
CASIPRQGARNYGYTF
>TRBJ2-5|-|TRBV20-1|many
TGCAGTGCTAGAGATCCCCGGGGGAGGACGGAGACCCAGTACTTC
CSARDPRGRTETQYF
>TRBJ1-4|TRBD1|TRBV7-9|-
TGTGCCAGCAGCTCCTCCTCAGGGGGGAGTAAAAAACTGTTTTTT
CASSSSSGGSKKLFF
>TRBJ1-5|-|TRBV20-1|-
TGCAGTGCTACCAGGGGTGGTAGCAATCAGCCCCAGCATTTT
CSATRGGSNQPQHF
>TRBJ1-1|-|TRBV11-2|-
TGTGCCAGCAGCCCCCGGTGGGGGCCGGGCAGTGAAGCTTTCTTT
CASSPRWGPGSEAFF
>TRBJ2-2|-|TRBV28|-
TGTGCCAGCGGGACAACCTACACCGGGGAGCTGTTTTTT
CASGTTYTGELFF
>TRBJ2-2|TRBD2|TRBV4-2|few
TGTGCCAGCAGCCTACGGACTAGCGGGGGGCCCCGACGCACCGGGGAGCTGTTTTTT
CASSLRTSGGPRRTGELFF
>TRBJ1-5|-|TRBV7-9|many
TGTGCCAGCAGCTTAGGAGAGATTAGCAATCAGCCCCAGCATTTT
CASSLGEISNQPQHF
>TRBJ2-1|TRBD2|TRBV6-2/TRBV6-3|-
TGTGCCAGCAGTTATATTGAGGGACTAGCGGGATCCAATGAGCAGTTCTTC
CASSYIEGLAGSNEQFF
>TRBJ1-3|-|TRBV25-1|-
TGTGCCAGCAGTGACCCGGGATACCCTGGAAACACCATATATTTT
CASSDPGYPGNTIYF
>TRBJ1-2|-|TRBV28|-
TGTGCCAGCAGGTTACGGGCTGAGGGCTATGGCTACACCTTC
CASRLRAEGYGYTF
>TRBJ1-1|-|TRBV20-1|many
TGCAGTGCTAAGCGACAGATCTTGAACACTGAAGCTTTCTTT
CSAKRQILNTEAFF
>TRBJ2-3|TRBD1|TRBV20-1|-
TGCAGTGCTGTCAACAGGGGGCGCGCCTCAGATACGCAGTATTTT
CSAVNRGRASDTQYF
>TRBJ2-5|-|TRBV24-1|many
TGTGCCACCAGTGGGGGACGGTGGTCGGAGACCCAGTACTTC
CATSGGRWSETQYF
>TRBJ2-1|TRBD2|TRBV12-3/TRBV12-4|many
TGTGCCAGCAGTTTAGGGGGACTAGCGGGACTCAATGAGCAGTTCTTC
CASSLGGLAGLNEQFF